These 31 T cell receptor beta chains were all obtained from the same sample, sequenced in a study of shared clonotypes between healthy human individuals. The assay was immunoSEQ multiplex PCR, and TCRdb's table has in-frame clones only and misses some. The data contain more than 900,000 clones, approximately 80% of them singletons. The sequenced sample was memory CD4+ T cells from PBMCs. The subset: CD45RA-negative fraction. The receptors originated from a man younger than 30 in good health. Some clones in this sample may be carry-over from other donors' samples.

CDR3: CASRTGASQYF. CDR3 in DNA: TGTGCCAGCAGGACTGGCGCCTCGCAGTACTTC. The V gene is TRBV6-5, the J gene TRBJ2-7; D unresolved. The V and J ends lost 6 bases and 9 bases respectively, with 12 bases between them. The germline V gene has CDR1 MNHEY and CDR2 SVGAGI. CDR3 size: 11 residues.

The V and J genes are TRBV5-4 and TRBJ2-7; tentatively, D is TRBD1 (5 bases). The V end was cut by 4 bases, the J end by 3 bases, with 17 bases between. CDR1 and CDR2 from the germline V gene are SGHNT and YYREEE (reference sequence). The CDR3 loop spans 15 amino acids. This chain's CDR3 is CASSTRTGANYEQYF. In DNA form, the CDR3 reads TGTGCCAGCAGCACACGAACAGGAGCTAACTACGAGCAGTACTTC.

CDR3 nucleotide sequence: TGTGCCAGCAGTTTAGACACCTCAATGAACACTGAAGCTTTCTTT. Amino acids: CASSLDTSMNTEAFF. The rearrangement links TRBV6-1 to TRBJ1-1; D is unresolved. The germline CDR1 and CDR2 sequences are MNHNS and SASEGT. Trimming removed 5 bases from V and 0 bases from J, with 13 bases in between. CDR3 length: 15 residues.

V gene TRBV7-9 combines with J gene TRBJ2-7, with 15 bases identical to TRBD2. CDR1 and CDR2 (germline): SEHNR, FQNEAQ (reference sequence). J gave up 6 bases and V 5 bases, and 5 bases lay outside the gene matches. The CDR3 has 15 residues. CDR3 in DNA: TGTGCCAGCAGCCGGGGGACTAGCGGGGGGCCCGAGCAGTACTTC. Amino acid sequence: CASSRGTSGGPEQYF.

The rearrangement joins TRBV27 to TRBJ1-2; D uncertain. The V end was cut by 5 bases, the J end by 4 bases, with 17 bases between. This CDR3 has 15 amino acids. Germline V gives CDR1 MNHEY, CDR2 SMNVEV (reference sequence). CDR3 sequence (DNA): TGTGCCAGCAGTCCATGGGCCCAAGCGGGCTATGGCTACACCTTC. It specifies CASSPWAQAGYGYTF.

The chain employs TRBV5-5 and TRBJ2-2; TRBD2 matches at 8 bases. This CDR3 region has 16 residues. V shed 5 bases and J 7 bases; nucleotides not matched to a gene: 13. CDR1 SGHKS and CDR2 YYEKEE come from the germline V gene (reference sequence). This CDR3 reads CASRWNSGSRVGELFF. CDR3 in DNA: TGTGCCAGCAGATGGAACAGCGGGAGCAGGGTCGGGGAGCTGTTTTTT.

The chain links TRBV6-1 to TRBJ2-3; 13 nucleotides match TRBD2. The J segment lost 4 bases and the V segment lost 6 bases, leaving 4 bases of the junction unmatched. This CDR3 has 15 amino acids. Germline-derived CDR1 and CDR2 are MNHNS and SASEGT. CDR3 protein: CASRGTSGKSDTQYF. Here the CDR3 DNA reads TGTGCCAGCAGAGGGACTAGCGGGAAATCAGATACGCAGTATTTT.

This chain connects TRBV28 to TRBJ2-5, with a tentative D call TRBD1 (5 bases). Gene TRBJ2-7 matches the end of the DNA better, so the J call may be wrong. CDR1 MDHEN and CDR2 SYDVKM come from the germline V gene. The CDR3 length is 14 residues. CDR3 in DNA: TGTGCCAGCAGTTTATGGGGGCCAACCTACGAGCAGTACTTC. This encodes CASSLWGPTYEQYF.

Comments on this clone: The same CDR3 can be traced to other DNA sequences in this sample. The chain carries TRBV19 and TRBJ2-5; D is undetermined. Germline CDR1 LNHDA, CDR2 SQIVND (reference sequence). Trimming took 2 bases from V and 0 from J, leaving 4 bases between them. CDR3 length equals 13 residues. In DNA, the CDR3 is TGTGCCAGTAGTATAAGGTACCAAGAGACCCAGTACTTC. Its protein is CASSIRYQETQYF.

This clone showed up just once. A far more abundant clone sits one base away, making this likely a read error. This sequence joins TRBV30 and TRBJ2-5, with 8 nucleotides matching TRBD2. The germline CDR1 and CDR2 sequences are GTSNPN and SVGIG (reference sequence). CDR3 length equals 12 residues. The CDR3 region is CAWSPGGEIQYF. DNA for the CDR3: TGTGCCTGGAGCCCCGGGGGGGAGATCCAGTACTTC.

In DNA form, the CDR3 reads TGTGCCAGCAGTTATTCGCCCCTAAACACTGAAGCTTTCTTT. It encodes CASSYSPLNTEAFF. The chain joins TRBV6-5 to TRBJ1-1; D not resolved. Trimming shortened V by 3 bases and J by 2 bases, and 10 bases separated the two germline ends. CDR1 is MNHEY and CDR2 is SVGAGI in the germline V gene. The length of the CDR3 is 14 residues.

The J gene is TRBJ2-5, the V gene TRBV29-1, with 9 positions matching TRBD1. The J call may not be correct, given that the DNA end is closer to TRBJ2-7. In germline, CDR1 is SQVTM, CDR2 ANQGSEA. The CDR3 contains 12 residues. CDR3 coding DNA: TGCAGCGTCAGGCCGGGACAGGGCGAGCAGTACTTC. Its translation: CSVRPGQGEQYF.

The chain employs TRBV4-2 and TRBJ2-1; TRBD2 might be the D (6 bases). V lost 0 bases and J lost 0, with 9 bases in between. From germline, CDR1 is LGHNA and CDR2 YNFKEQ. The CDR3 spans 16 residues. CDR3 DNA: TGTGCCAGCAGCCAAGATCTAGCGAGCTCCTACAATGAGCAGTTCTTC. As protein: CASSQDLASSYNEQFF.

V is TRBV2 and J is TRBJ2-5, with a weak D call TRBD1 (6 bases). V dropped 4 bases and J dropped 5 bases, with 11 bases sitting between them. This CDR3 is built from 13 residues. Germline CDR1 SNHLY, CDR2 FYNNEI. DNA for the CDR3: TGTGCCAGCAGTGGAGACAGGTTTGAGACCCAGTACTTC. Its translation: CASSGDRFETQYF.

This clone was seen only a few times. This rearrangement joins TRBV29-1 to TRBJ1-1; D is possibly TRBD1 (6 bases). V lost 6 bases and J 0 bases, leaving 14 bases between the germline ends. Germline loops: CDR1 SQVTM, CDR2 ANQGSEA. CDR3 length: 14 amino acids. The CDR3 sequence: CSVRGQFMNTEAFF. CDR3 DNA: TGCAGCGTCCGCGGACAGTTCATGAACACTGAAGCTTTCTTT.

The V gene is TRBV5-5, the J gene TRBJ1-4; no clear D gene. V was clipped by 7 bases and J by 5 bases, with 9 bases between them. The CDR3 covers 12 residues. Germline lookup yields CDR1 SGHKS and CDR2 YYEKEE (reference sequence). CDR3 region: CASGVRNEKLFF. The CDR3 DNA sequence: TGTGCCAGCGGGGTTAGGAATGAAAAACTGTTTTTT. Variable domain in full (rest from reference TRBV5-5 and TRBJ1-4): DAGVTQSPTHLIKTRGQQVTLRCSPISGHKSVSWYQQVLGQGPQFIFQYYEKEERGRGNFPDRFSARQFPNYSSELNVNALLLGDSALYLCASGVRNEKLFFGSGTQLSVL.

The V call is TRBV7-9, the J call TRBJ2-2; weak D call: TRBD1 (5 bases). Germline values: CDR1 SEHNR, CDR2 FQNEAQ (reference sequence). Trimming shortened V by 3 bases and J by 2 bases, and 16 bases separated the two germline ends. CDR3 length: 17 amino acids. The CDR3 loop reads CASSFPTRQINTGELFF. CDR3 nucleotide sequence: TGTGCCAGCAGCTTTCCAACAAGACAGATCAACACCGGGGAGCTGTTTTTT.

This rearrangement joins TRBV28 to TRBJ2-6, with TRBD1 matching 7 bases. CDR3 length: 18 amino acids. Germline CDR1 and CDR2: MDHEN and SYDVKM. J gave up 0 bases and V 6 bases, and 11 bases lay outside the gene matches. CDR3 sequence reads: CASSSLIRDSSGANVLTF. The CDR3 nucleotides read TGTGCCAGCAGCTCTCTAATCCGGGACAGCTCTGGGGCCAACGTCCTGACTTTC. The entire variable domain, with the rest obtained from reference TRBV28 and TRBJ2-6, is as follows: DVKVTQSSRYLVKRTGEKVFLECVQDMDHENMFWYRQDPGLGLRLIYFSYDVKMKEKGDIPEGYSVSREKKERFSLILESASTNQTSMYLCASSSLIRDSSGANVLTFGAGSRLTVL.

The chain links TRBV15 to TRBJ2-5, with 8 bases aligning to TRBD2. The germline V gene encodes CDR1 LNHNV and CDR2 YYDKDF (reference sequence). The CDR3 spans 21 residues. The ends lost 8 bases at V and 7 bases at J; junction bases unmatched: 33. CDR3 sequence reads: CATSPVASGFGSERLWGTQYF. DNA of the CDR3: TGTGCCACCTCCCCGGTGGCTAGCGGGTTCGGAAGCGAAAGATTGTGGGGGACCCAGTACTTC.

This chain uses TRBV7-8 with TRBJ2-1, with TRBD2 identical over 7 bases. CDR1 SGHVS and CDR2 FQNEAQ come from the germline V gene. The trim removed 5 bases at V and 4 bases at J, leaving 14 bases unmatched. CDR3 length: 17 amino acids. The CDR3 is CASSGREGEIYYNEQFF. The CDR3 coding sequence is TGTGCCAGCAGCGGCAGGGAGGGAGAAATCTATTACAATGAGCAGTTCTTC.

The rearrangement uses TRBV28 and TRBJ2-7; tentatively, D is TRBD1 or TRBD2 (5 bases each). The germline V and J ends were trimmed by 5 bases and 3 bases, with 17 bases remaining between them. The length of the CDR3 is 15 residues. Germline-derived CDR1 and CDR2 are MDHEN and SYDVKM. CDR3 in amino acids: CASSPGTNLYYEQYF. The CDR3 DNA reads TGTGCCAGCAGTCCCGGGACCAATCTCTACTACGAGCAGTACTTC.

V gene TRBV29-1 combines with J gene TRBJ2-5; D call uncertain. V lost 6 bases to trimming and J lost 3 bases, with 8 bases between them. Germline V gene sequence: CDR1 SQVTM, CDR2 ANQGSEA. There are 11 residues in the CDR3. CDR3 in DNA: TGCAGCGTAGCCTTAGAAGAGACCCAGTACTTC. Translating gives CSVALEETQYF. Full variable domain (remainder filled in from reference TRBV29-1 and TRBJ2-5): SAVISQKPSRDICQRGTSLTIQCQVDSQVTMMFWYRQQPGQSLTLIATANQGSEATYESGFVIDKFPISRPNLTFSTLTVSNMSPEDSSIYLCSVALEETQYFGPGTRLLVL.

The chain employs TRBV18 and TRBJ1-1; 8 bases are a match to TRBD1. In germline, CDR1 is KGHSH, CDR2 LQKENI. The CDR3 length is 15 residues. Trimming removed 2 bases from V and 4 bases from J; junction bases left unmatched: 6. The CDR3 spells CASSPAAGTGTEAFF. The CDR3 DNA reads TGTGCCAGCTCACCAGCCGCCGGGACAGGCACTGAAGCTTTCTTT. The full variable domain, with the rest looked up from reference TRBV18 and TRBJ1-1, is NAGVMQNPRHLVRRRGQEARLRCSPMKGHSHVYWYRQLPEEGLKFMVYLQKENIIDESGMPKERFSAEFPKEGPSILRIQQVVRGDSAAYFCASSPAAGTGTEAFFGQGTRLTVV.

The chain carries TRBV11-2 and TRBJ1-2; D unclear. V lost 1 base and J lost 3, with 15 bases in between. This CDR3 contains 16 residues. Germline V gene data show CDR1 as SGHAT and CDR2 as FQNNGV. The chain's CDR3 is CASSLGSGYGHYGYTF. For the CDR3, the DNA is TGTGCCAGCAGCTTAGGATCAGGTTATGGTCACTATGGCTACACCTTC.

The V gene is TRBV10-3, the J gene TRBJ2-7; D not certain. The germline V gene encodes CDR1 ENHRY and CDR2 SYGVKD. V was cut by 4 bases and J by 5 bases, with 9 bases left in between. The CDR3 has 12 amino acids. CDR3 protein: CAISGEGNEQYF. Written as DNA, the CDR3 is TGTGCCATCAGTGGGGAAGGGAACGAGCAGTACTTC.

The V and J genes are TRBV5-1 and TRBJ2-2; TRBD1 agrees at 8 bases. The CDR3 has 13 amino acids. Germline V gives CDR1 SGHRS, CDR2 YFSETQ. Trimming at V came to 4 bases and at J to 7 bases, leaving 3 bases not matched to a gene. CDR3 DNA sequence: TGCGCCAGCAGCCCAGGGGGCTACGGGGAGCTGTTTTTT. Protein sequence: CASSPGGYGELFF.

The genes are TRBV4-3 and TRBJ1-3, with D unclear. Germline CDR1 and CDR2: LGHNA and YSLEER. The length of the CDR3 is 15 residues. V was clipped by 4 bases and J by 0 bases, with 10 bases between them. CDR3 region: CASSPPGSSGNTIYF. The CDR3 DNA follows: TGCGCCAGCAGCCCACCCGGTAGCTCTGGAAACACCATATATTTT.

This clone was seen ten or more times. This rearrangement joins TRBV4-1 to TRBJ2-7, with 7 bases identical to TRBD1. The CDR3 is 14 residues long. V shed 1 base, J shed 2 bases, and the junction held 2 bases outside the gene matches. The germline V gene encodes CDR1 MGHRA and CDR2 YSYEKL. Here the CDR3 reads CASSQATGPYEQYF. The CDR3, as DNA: TGCGCCAGCAGCCAAGCGACAGGGCCCTACGAGCAGTACTTC.

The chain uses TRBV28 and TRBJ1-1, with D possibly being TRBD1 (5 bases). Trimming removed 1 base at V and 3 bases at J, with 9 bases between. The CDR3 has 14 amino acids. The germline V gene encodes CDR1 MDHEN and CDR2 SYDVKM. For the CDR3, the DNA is TGTGCCAGCAGTTTATTGGGGGGATACACTGAAGCTTTCTTT. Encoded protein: CASSLLGGYTEAFF.

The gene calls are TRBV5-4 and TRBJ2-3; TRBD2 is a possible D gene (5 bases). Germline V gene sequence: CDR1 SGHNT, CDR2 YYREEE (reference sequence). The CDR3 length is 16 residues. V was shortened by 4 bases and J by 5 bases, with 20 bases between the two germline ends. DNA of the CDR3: TGTGCCAGCAGCCCGGGGAGCGTGAGGGCAGGAGATACGCAGTATTTT. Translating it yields CASSPGSVRAGDTQYF.

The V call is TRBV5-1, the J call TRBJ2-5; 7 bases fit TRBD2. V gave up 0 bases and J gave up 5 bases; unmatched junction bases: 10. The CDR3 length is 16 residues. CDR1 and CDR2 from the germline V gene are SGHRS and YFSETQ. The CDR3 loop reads CASSLAAGTLGETQYF. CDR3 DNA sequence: TGCGCCAGCAGCTTGGCAGCGGGGACGCTTGGGGAGACCCAGTACTTC.